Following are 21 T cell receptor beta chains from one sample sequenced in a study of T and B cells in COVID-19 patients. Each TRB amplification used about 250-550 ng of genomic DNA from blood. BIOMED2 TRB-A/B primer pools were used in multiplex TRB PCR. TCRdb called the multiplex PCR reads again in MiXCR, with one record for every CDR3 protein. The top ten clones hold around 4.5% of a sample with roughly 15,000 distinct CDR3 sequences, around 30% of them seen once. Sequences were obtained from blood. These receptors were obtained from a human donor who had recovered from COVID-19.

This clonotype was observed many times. CDR3 region: CASSLDRGTEAFF. CDR3 nucleotides: TGTGCCAGTAGTTTGGACAGGGGCACTGAAGCTTTCTTT. This chain connects TRBV19 to TRBJ1-1; 9 nucleotides line up with TRBD1. The germline CDR1 and CDR2 sequences are LNHDA and SQIVND (reference sequence). Germline trimming cut 5 bases from V and 4 bases from J; bases unmatched to any gene: 2. This CDR3 contains 13 residues.

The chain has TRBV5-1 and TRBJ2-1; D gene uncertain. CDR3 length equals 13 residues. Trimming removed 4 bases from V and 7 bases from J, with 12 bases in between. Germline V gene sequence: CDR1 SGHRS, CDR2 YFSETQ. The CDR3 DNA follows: TGCGCCAGCAGCGTAATCCAGGATAATGAGCAGTTCTTC. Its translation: CASSVIQDNEQFF. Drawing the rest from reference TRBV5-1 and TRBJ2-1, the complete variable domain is KAGVTQTPRYLIKTRGQQVTLSCSPISGHRSVSWYQQTPGQGLQFLFEYFSETQRNKGNFPGRFSGRQFSNSRSEMNVSTLELGDSALYLCASSVIQDNEQFFGPGTRLTVL.

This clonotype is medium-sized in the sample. CDR3 DNA: TGTGCCAGCAGCCCTGGGACAGGAGAGACCCAGTACTTC. Amino acids: CASSPGTGETQYF. The chain uses TRBV6-5 and TRBJ2-5; TRBD1 matches 8 bases. Germline CDR1 and CDR2: MNHEY and SVGAGI. The CDR3 extends over 13 amino acids. V dropped 6 bases and J dropped 4; count of bases not matched to a gene: 4.

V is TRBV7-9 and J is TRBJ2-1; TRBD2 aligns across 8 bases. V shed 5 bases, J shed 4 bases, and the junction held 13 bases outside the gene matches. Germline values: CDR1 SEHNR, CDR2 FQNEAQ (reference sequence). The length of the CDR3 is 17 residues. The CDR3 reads CASSPQFRGGTYNEQFF. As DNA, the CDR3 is TGTGCCAGCAGCCCCCAATTCCGGGGGGGGACGTACAATGAGCAGTTCTTC.

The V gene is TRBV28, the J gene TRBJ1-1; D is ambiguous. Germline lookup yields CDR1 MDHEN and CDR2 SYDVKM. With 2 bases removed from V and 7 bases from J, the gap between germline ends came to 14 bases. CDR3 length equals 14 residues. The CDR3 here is CASSLPQSGNEAFF. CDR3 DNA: TGTGCCAGCAGTTTACCCCAATCGGGGAATGAAGCTTTCTTT.

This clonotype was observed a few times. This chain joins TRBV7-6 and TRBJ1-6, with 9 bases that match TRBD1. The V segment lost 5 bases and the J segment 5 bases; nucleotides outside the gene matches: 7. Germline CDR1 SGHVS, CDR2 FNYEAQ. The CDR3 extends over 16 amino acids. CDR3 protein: CASSPDRGKNNSPLHF. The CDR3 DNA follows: TGTGCCAGCAGCCCGGACAGGGGAAAGAATAATTCACCCCTCCACTTT.

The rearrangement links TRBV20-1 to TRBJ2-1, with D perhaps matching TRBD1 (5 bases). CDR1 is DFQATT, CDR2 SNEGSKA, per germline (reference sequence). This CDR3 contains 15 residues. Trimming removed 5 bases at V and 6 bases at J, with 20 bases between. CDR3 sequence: CSASSLFEGANEQFF. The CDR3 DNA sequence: TGCAGTGCTTCCTCCCTATTCGAAGGGGCCAATGAGCAGTTCTTC.

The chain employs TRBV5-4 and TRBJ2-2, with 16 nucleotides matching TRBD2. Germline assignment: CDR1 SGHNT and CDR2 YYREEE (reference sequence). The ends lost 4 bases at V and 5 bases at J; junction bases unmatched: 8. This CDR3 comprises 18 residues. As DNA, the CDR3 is TGTGCCAGCAGCCCTGGGACTAGCGGGGGGGCATGGACCGGGGAGCTGTTTTTT. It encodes CASSPGTSGGAWTGELFF.

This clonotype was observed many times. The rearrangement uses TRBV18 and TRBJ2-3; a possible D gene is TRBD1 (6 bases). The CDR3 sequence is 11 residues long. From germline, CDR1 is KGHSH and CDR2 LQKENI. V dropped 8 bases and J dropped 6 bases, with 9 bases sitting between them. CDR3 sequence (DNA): TGTGCCAGCCGCACAGGGGATACGCAGTATTTT. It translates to CASRTGDTQYF.

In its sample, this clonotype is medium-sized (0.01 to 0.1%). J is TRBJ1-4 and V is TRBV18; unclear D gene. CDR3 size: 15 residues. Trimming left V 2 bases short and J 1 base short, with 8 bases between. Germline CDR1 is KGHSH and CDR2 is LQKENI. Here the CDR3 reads CASSPSGGTNEKLFF. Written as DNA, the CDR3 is TGTGCCAGCTCACCATCGGGAGGAACTAATGAAAAACTGTTTTTT. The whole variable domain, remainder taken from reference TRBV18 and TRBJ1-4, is NAGVMQNPRHLVRRRGQEARLRCSPMKGHSHVYWYRQLPEEGLKFMVYLQKENIIDESGMPKERFSAEFPKEGPSILRIQQVVRGDSAAYFCASSPSGGTNEKLFFGSGTQLSVL.

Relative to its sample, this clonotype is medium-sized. The CDR3 DNA is TGCAGCGTTCCCATCCCGGGACAGGAAAACTACGAGCAGTACTTC. Encoded protein: CSVPIPGQENYEQYF. The chain recombines TRBV29-1 with TRBJ2-7, with 8 nucleotides matching TRBD1. The CDR3 is 15 residues long. In germline, CDR1 is SQVTM, CDR2 ANQGSEA. The ends lost 5 bases at V and 3 bases at J; junction bases unmatched: 12.

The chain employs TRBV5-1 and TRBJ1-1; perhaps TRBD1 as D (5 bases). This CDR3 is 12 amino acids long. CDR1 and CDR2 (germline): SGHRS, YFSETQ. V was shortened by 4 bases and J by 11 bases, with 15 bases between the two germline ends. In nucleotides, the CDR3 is TGCGCCAGCAGCCTCGGACAAGAGAGGGCTTTCTTT. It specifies CASSLGQERAFF.

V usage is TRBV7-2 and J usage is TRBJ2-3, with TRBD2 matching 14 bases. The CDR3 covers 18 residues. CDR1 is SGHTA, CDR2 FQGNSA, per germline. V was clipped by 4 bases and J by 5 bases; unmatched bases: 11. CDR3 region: CASSSRPGLAGAGDTQYF. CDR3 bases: TGTGCCAGCAGCTCCCGGCCGGGACTAGCGGGGGCGGGAGATACGCAGTATTTT.

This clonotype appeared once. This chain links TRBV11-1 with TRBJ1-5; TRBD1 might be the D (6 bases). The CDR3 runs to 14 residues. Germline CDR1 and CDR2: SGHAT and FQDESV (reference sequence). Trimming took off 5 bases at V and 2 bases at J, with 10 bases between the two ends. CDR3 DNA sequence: TGTGCCAGCAGCACCAGGGGAGGCAATCAGCCCCAGCATTTT. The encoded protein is CASSTRGGNQPQHF. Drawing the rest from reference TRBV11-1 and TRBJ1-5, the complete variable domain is EAEVAQSPRYKITEKSQAVAFWCDPISGHATLYWYRQILGQGPELLVQFQDESVVDDSQLPKDRFSAERLKGVDSTLKIQPAELGDSAMYLCASSTRGGNQPQHFGDGTRLSIL.

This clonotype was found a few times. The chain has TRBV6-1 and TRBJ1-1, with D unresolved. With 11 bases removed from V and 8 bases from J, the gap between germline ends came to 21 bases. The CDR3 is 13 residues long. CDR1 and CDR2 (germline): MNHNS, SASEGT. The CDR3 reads CAQSRPTIGEAFF. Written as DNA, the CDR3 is TGTGCCCAATCCCGACCTACCATCGGGGAAGCTTTCTTT.

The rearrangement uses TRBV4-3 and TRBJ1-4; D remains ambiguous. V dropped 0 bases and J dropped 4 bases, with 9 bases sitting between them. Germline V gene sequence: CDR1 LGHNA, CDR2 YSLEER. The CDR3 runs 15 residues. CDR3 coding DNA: TGCGCCAGCAGCCAAGATCGGGATATTAATGAAAAACTGTTTTTT. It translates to CASSQDRDINEKLFF.

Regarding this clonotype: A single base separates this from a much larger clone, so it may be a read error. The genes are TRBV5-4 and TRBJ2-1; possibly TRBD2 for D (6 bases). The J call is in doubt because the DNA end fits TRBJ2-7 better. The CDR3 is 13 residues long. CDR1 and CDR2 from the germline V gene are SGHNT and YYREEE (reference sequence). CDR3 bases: TGTGCCAGCAGCTTGAGGGGAGGCGATGAGCAGTACTTC. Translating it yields CASSLRGGDEQYF.

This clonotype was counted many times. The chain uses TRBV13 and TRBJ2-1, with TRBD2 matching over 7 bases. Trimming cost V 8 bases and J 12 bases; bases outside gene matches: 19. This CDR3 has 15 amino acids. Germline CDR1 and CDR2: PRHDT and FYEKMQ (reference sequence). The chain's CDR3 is CASGRGSGVEVGQFF. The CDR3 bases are TGTGCCAGCGGCCGGGGGAGCGGGGTAGAGGTAGGGCAGTTCTTC. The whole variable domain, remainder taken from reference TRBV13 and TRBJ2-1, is AAGVIQSPRHLIKEKRETATLKCYPIPRHDTVYWYQQGPGQDPQFLISFYEKMQSDKGSIPDRFSAQQFSDYHSELNMSSLELGDSALYFCASGRGSGVEVGQFFGPGTRLTVL.

CDR3: CATSRNRDRGKGQYF. CDR3 sequence (DNA): TGTGCCACCAGCAGAAACCGGGACAGGGGGAAGGGGCAGTACTTC. The chain couples TRBV15 to TRBJ2-7; 11 bases are shared with TRBD1. From germline, CDR1 is LNHNV and CDR2 YYDKDF (reference sequence). Unmatched junction bases numbered 9, after V lost 2 bases and J lost 9 bases. CDR3 length equals 15 residues.

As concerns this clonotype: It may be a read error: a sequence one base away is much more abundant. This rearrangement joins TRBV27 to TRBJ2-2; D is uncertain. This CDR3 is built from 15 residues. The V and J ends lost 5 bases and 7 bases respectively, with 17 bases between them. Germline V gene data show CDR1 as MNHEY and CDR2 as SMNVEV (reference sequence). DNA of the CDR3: TGTGCCAGCAGTGAAGGAGACCCCTTAGTCGGGGAGCTGTTTTTT. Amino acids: CASSEGDPLVGELFF.

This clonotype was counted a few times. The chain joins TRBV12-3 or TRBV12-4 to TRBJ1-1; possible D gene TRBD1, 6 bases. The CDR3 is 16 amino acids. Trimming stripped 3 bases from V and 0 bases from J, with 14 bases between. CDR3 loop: CASSLETGVMNTEAFF. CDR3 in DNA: TGTGCCAGCAGTTTGGAGACAGGCGTCATGAACACTGAAGCTTTCTTT.